What follows is one TCR beta chain and its context. Antigen unknown. Germline V lookup: CDR1 GTSNPN, CDR2 SVGIG (reference sequence). V was shortened by 0 bases and J by 0 bases, with 26 bases between the two germline ends. This CDR3 has 20 residues. This record comes from a study of cytomegalovirus exposure and HLA in healthy donors. Study summary: The same platform was used for the roughly 130 validation repertoires and the 600 to 850 first-cohort repertoires, a later analysis reported.

Profiled with immunoSEQ multiplex PCR; TCRdb holds only in-frame clones, not every one. This sample yields 200,000 to 250,000 clones, of which around four fifths are seen a single time; about 14% belongs to the top ten. Study-wide points: Subsequent analysis revealed that first-cohort TCR clusters tended to co-occur in the roughly 120 validation repertoires. Most TCRs appeared rarely, but some public TCRs recurred in many donors. Cytomegalovirus status was reportedly diagnosed by the classifier with high specificity and sensitivity.

This chain joins TRBV30 and TRBJ1-1; D is unresolved. Sequenced material: PBMCs. This clonotype was obtained from a woman between 25 and 40 years old in good health and CMV-seropositive. The CDR3 DNA reads TGTGCCTGGAGTGTAGGTCGCCGGGCAGAATCTTTACTCATGAACACTGAAGCTTTCTTT. This codes for CAWSVGRRAESLLMNTEAFF.